Following are 16 T cell receptor beta chains from one sample sequenced in a study of blood T cell repertoires in COVID-19. Libraries were prepared by immunoSEQ multiplex PCR; TCRdb keeps only in-frame clonotypes and omits some of them. Of about 320,000 clones in the sample, roughly 85% were seen once. The sample was PBMCs or T cells enriched from blood (not recorded which). Receptors were obtained from a woman in her thirties who had been exposed to COVID-19.

The chain carries TRBV27 and TRBJ1-4, with 7 bases identical to TRBD1. The germline gives CDR1 MNHEY, CDR2 SMNVEV (reference sequence). This CDR3 comprises 16 residues. V gave up 7 bases and J gave up 5 bases; unmatched junction bases: 13. CDR3 bases: TGTGCCAGCAAATTAACCGCCGGGACAGTCAATGAAAAACTGTTTTTT. Translated: CASKLTAGTVNEKLFF.

The table lists this clone with a count of one. The rearrangement joins TRBV4-3 to TRBJ1-4, with a weak D call TRBD1 (5 bases). Germline assignment: CDR1 LGHNA and CDR2 YSLEER. The CDR3 contains 16 residues. V was trimmed by 0 bases and J by 5 bases, leaving 13 bases between them. The CDR3: CASSQDFPGSNEKLFF. CDR3 in DNA: TGCGCCAGCAGCCAAGATTTTCCAGGGTCGAATGAAAAACTGTTTTTT.

The chain couples TRBV7-2 to TRBJ2-7; D is undetermined. V shed 1 base and J shed 7 bases, with 8 bases lying between them. The CDR3 runs 12 residues. Germline values: CDR1 SGHTA, CDR2 FQGNSA. Here the CDR3 reads CASSLVSREQYF. The CDR3 nucleotides read TGTGCCAGCAGCTTAGTATCGCGGGAGCAGTACTTC.

The chain combines TRBV21-1 with TRBJ2-5; the D segment call TRBD2 is taken from the table without a DNA check. TRBV21-1 counts as a pseudogene. The CDR3 has 16 amino acids. In DNA form, the CDR3 reads TGTGCCAGCAGCTTCCCGGGACTCCAGTACCAAGAGACCCAGTACTTC. It yields the protein CASSFPGLQYQETQYF.

The rearrangement uses TRBV10-3 and TRBJ1-6; a possible D gene is TRBD1 (6 bases). CDR3 length: 16 residues. CDR1 is ENHRY and CDR2 is SYGVKD in the germline V gene. V lost 5 bases and J 10 bases, leaving 21 bases between the germline ends. CDR3 bases: TGTGCCATCAGTCCACAAGAAACAGGGAGCTGGTCACCCCTCCACTTT. Translation: CAISPQETGSWSPLHF.

This sequence joins TRBV18 and TRBJ1-2; possibly TRBD1 for D (6 bases). V shed 2 bases and J shed 8 bases, with 18 bases lying between them. The CDR3 consists of 15 residues. The germline CDR1 and CDR2 sequences are KGHSH and LQKENI. The CDR3 DNA is TGTGCCAGCTCACCAGGACAGAGTACCTATTACGGCTACACCTTC. Translating it yields CASSPGQSTYYGYTF.

The V call is TRBV12-5, the J call TRBJ1-6; D gene unclear. V was shortened by 3 bases and J by 6 bases, with 3 bases between the two germline ends. The CDR3 is 12 amino acids. CDR1 is LGHNT and CDR2 is FRNRAP in the germline V gene. The CDR3 protein is CASGFFNSPLHF. As DNA, the CDR3 is TGTGCTAGTGGTTTCTTTAATTCACCCCTCCACTTT. The whole variable domain, filled in from reference TRBV12-5 and TRBJ1-6, reads DARVTQTPRHKVTEMGQEVTMRCQPILGHNTVFWYRQTMMQGLELLAYFRNRAPLDDSGMPKDRFSAEMPDATLATLKIQPSEPRDSAVYFCASGFFNSPLHFGNGTRLTVT.

This sequence joins TRBV15 and TRBJ1-4; 7 nucleotides match TRBD1. This CDR3 spans 15 amino acids. The V gene's germline CDR1 is LNHNV and CDR2 YYDKDF (reference sequence). After removal of 0 bases from V and 5 bases from J, the junction contained 3 bases not matched to a gene. CDR3 protein: CATSRDRGRNEKLFF. CDR3 nucleotides: TGTGCCACCAGCAGAGACAGGGGGAGAAATGAAAAACTGTTTTTT.

This rearrangement joins TRBV11-2 to TRBJ2-1, with a weak D call TRBD2 (5 bases). Germline values: CDR1 SGHAT, CDR2 FQNNGV. The CDR3 has 11 residues. V gave up 8 bases and J gave up 9 bases, with 11 bases separating them. The chain's CDR3 is CASHRAGEQFF. The CDR3, as DNA: TGTGCCAGCCATCGGGCGGGTGAGCAGTTCTTC. Full variable domain (missing parts from reference TRBV11-2 and TRBJ2-1): EAGVAQSPRYKIIEKRQSVAFWCNPISGHATLYWYQQILGQGPKLLIQFQNNGVVDDSQLPKDRFSAERLKGVDSTLKIQPAKLEDSAVYLCASHRAGEQFFGPGTRLTVL.

V and J are TRBV28 and TRBJ2-7, with TRBD2 identical over 7 bases. V gave up 8 bases and J gave up 5 bases; unmatched junction bases: 12. Germline V gene lookup returns CDR1 MDHEN and CDR2 SYDVKM. The CDR3 covers 14 residues. The CDR3, as DNA: TGTGCCAGCGTGTCCGGGGGGAGTGTCCACGAGCAGTACTTC. Protein sequence: CASVSGGSVHEQYF.

This clone occurred a few times. The same CDR3 is also encoded by other DNA sequences in this sample. This rearrangement joins TRBV19 to TRBJ2-7; possibly TRBD1 for D (6 bases). The germline CDR1 and CDR2 sequences are LNHDA and SQIVND (reference sequence). The CDR3 is 13 amino acids. V was shortened by 6 bases and J by 1 base, with 10 bases between the two germline ends. This chain's CDR3 is CASSRDRSYEQYF. In DNA, the CDR3 is TGTGCCAGTAGCCGCGACAGGTCCTACGAGCAGTACTTC. The variable domain in full, completed from reference TRBV19 and TRBJ2-7, reads DGGITQSPKYLFRKEGQNVTLSCEQNLNHDAMYWYRQDPGQGLRLIYYSQIVNDFQKGDIAEGYSVSREKKESFPLTVTSAQKNPTAFYLCASSRDRSYEQYFGPGTRLTVT.

The V gene is TRBV10-3, the J gene TRBJ1-1; 7 bases line up with TRBD1. Germline V gene data show CDR1 as ENHRY and CDR2 as SYGVKD. The trim removed 7 bases at V and 0 bases at J, leaving 20 bases unmatched. The CDR3 is made up of 19 amino acids. This CDR3 is CAITKAPGQSAVMNTEAFF. CDR3 sequence (DNA): TGTGCCATCACCAAGGCCCCGGGACAGTCGGCCGTAATGAACACTGAAGCTTTCTTT.

The gene calls are TRBV9 and TRBJ2-2; TRBD2 matches 9 bases. The CDR3 covers 17 residues. Germline values: CDR1 SGDLS, CDR2 YYNGEE. With V trimmed by 0 bases and J by 0 bases, 3 bases remained unmatched. For the CDR3, the DNA is TGTGCCAGCAGCGTAGGACTAGCGGTCGCGAACACCGGGGAGCTGTTTTTT. This encodes CASSVGLAVANTGELFF. The full variable domain, completed using reference TRBV9 and TRBJ2-2, is DSGVTQTPKHLITATGQRVTLRCSPRSGDLSVYWYQQSLDQGLQFLIQYYNGEERAKGNILERFSAQQFPDLHSELNLSSLELGDSALYFCASSVGLAVANTGELFFGEGSRLTVL.

The V and J genes are TRBV18 and TRBJ1-5, with 7 bases aligning to TRBD1. This CDR3 has 15 residues. Germline V lookup: CDR1 KGHSH, CDR2 LQKENI. The ends lost 3 bases at V and 4 bases at J; junction bases unmatched: 6. The CDR3 sequence is CASSPSGGANQPQHF. In nucleotides, the CDR3 is TGTGCCAGCTCACCCTCAGGGGGAGCGAATCAGCCCCAGCATTTT.

The V gene is TRBV6-1, the J gene TRBJ2-1; D gene uncertain. This CDR3 spans 15 amino acids. Germline V gene data show CDR1 as MNHNS and CDR2 as SASEGT. The V end lost 3 bases, the J end lost 6 bases, and 15 bases lay between the germline ends. The CDR3 coding sequence is TGTGCCAGCAGTGAGTCGGTGGGCCGTTTCAATGAGCAGTTCTTC. This encodes CASSESVGRFNEQFF.

J is TRBJ1-6 and V is TRBV27; 10 bases match TRBD1. With 10 bases clipped from V and 9 bases from J, the junction kept 6 bases outside the gene matches. The CDR3 consists of 13 residues. CDR1 is MNHEY, CDR2 SMNVEV, per germline (reference sequence). CDR3 bases: TGTGCCACCTACAGGGACAGGGGTTCACCCCTCCACTTT. It specifies CATYRDRGSPLHF.